Sequencing of this T cell receptor (beta chain) was carried out in a study of long-term antiretroviral therapy in people with HIV. CDR3 length: 13 amino acids. V dropped 2 bases and J dropped 0 bases, with 3 bases sitting between them. Germline CDR1 and CDR2: SGHKS and YYEKEE (reference sequence). Comments on this clone: The antigen remains unidentified.

Notes on the study in general: Clones with expansion before ART led the repertoire at all time points. In HIV, the repertoires covered a tighter span of CDR3 lengths than in controls.

The immunoSEQ assay was v3.0, run at survey level. Generated by immunoSEQ multiplex PCR, the TCRdb table keeps only in-frame clones and is missing some. The data hold over 30,000 clones, with about 80% observed a single time. This TCR was recovered from a woman aged 45-59 years with HIV. The gene calls are TRBV5-5 and TRBJ1-5; D remains ambiguous. The sample consisted of unsorted PBMCs, taken 2 years after starting antiretroviral therapy. In DNA form, the CDR3 reads TGTGCCAGCAGCTTAGATAGCAATCAGCCCCAGCATTTT. Translating gives CASSLDSNQPQHF.